This TCR beta chain was recorded in a study of T-cell memory formation after mild COVID-19. Study-wide context: Largely donor-specific TCR clusters were found.

TCRdb redid the calling of the 5' RACE reads with MiXCR, one entry per CDR3 protein. The table has hundreds of thousands of distinct CDR3 sequences, roughly 18% seen once. This clonotype appeared a few times. Antigen unknown. Germline V gives CDR1 SGHAT, CDR2 FQNNGV. V gave up 6 bases and J gave up 5 bases; unmatched junction bases: 8. This CDR3 is built from 15 residues. Whole-study results and caveats: Pre-infection memory already had some responding clones, implying cross-reactive memory joined.

V usage is TRBV11-2 and J usage is TRBJ2-1; 9 bases fit TRBD1. The origin of this receptor is an adult woman who had mild COVID-19 (a few samples of this study predate the infection). Cell type and time point are not known. Sequencing was performed on PBMCs or a T cell subset sorted from them (not recorded which). The DNA of the CDR3 is TGTGCCAGCAGATACAGGGGGCGATCGGACAATGAGCAGTTCTTC. Translating it yields CASRYRGRSDNEQFF.